These 12 T cell receptor beta chains share one sample of origin, sequenced in a study of early T cells in non-severe SARS-CoV-2 infection. TCRdb re-called the 5' RACE reads through MiXCR, storing one row per CDR3 protein. Of over 30,000 distinct CDR3 sequences in the sample, approximately 6% were seen once. The sequenced material came from whole blood. The receptors were sampled from an adult who was a healthcare worker with PCR-confirmed SARS-CoV-2 infection or an uninfected control (not recorded which).

This clonotype was recorded at least ten times. The V call is TRBV6-6, the J call TRBJ2-3; 8 nucleotides align to TRBD1. V shed 5 bases and J 1 base; nucleotides not matched to a gene: 8. Germline-derived CDR1 and CDR2 are MNHNY and SVGAGI (reference sequence). This CDR3 spans 16 amino acids. In DNA, the CDR3 is TGTGCCAGCAGTCGAACGGCGACAGGGGGCACAGATACGCAGTATTTT. Its translation: CASSRTATGGTDTQYF.

This clonotype has a count of ten or more. The J gene is TRBJ2-7, the V gene TRBV7-6; TRBD1 is a possible D gene (5 bases). Germline CDR1 and CDR2: SGHVS and FNYEAQ. V lost 2 bases and J lost 0, with 14 bases in between. This CDR3 spans 16 amino acids. CDR3 nucleotide sequence: TGTGCCAGCAGCTTAAGGTCTGGGGCAGCCTCCTACGAGCAGTACTTC. Protein: CASSLRSGAASYEQYF.

This clonotype was seen many times. The V call is TRBV10-1, the J call TRBJ2-7, with D possibly TRBD1 on 6 matching bases. CDR3 length: 16 residues. Germline assignment: CDR1 WNHNN and CDR2 SYGVQD (reference sequence). Trimming stripped 3 bases from V and 0 bases from J, with 15 bases between. Written as DNA, the CDR3 is TGCGCCAGCAGTGACTACCAGGACAGAAGCTCCTACGAGCAGTACTTC. It translates to CASSDYQDRSSYEQYF.

Many counts were recorded for this clonotype. V and J are TRBV6-2 or TRBV6-3 and TRBJ2-2, with 7 nucleotides matching TRBD2. In germline, CDR1 is MNHEY, CDR2 SVGEGT. This CDR3 spans 13 amino acids. The J segment lost 7 bases and the V segment lost 7 bases, leaving 6 bases of the junction unmatched. CDR3 amino acids: CASTQLAFGELFF. CDR3 nucleotide sequence: TGTGCCAGCACCCAACTAGCGTTCGGGGAGCTGTTTTTT.

This clonotype was seen at least ten times. This rearrangement joins TRBV29-1 to TRBJ1-1; TRBD1 agrees at 9 bases. V was clipped by 4 bases and J by 4 bases; unmatched bases: 7. The CDR3 totals 14 residues. Germline values: CDR1 SQVTM, CDR2 ANQGSEA. For the CDR3, the DNA is TGCAGCGTTGCGGGGGGACAGGGTATCACTGAAGCTTTCTTT. Amino acids: CSVAGGQGITEAFF.

In this sample, this clonotype turned up many times. The rearrangement links TRBV3-1 to TRBJ2-7, with 14 bases lining up with TRBD2. The V and J ends lost 3 bases and 4 bases, in that order; junction bases with no gene match: 2. The CDR3 covers 15 residues. Germline CDR1 reads LGHDT; CDR2 reads YNNKEL (reference sequence). CDR3 region: CASSQGLAGVYEQYF. The CDR3 DNA is TGTGCCAGCAGCCAGGGACTAGCGGGGGTTTACGAGCAGTACTTC.

This clonotype was counted ten times or more. J is TRBJ2-2 and V is TRBV5-1; D perhaps matches TRBD1 (6 bases). CDR1 and CDR2 (germline): SGHRS, YFSETQ. The CDR3 sequence is 13 residues long. Trimming shortened V by 4 bases and J by 4 bases, and 8 bases separated the two germline ends. CDR3 in amino acids: CASSKDSTGELFF. The CDR3 DNA reads as TGCGCCAGCAGCAAGGACAGCACCGGGGAGCTGTTTTTT.

The table lists this clonotype with many counts. V gene TRBV7-2 combines with J gene TRBJ1-1; 8 positions match TRBD1. This CDR3 comprises 16 residues. Losses at the gene ends were 1 base for V and 4 bases for J; bases not matched to a gene: 8. The germline gives CDR1 SGHTA, CDR2 FQGNSA. CDR3 DNA sequence: TGTGCCAGCAGCTTAGGGACAGGGCGGCGTGGCACTGAAGCTTTCTTT. This gives the protein CASSLGTGRRGTEAFF. Looking up the rest from reference TRBV7-2 and TRBJ1-1 gives the full variable domain: GAGVSQSPSNKVTEKGKDVELRCDPISGHTALYWYRQSLGQGLEFLIYFQGNSAPDKSGLPSDRFSAERTGGSVSTLTIQRTQQEDSAVYLCASSLGTGRRGTEAFFGQGTRLTVV.

This clonotype came up a few times. The chain employs TRBV20-1 and TRBJ1-2, with TRBD1 identical over 7 bases. CDR3 size: 11 residues. The V gene's germline CDR1 is DFQATT and CDR2 SNEGSKA (reference sequence). The chain's CDR3 is CSSGQEDGYTF. CDR3 nucleotides: TGCAGCTCAGGACAGGAGGATGGCTACACCTTC.

At least ten counts were recorded for this clonotype. The junction does not match germline at one end; this may be a read error. The V call is TRBV12-3 or TRBV12-4, the J call TRBJ1-3, with D unresolved. The CDR3 sequence is 15 residues long. In DNA, the CDR3 is TGTGCCAGCAGCCTAGACCGGTTCTCTGAAAACACCATATATTTT. Translated: CASSLDRFSENTIYF.

There are many counts of this clonotype. This chain uses TRBV9 with TRBJ1-1, with 8 bases fitting TRBD1. The V segment lost 4 bases and the J segment 0 bases; nucleotides outside the gene matches: 14. Germline CDR1 reads SGDLS; CDR2 reads YYNGEE. CDR3 length equals 18 residues. CDR3 sequence reads: CASSLMTGVSHMNTEAFF. CDR3 DNA: TGTGCCAGCAGCCTTATGACAGGGGTTTCCCACATGAACACTGAAGCTTTCTTT.

This clonotype was counted ten times or more. This chain connects TRBV29-1 to TRBJ1-2; 10 nucleotides align to TRBD1. The CDR3 has 14 residues. Germline trimming cut 1 base from V and 12 bases from J; bases unmatched to any gene: 11. The germline CDR1 and CDR2 sequences are SQVTM and ANQGSEA. In nucleotides, the CDR3 is TGCAGCGTTGAAGGGGGGGACAGGGGATCCCTCGACACCTTC. Amino acid sequence: CSVEGGDRGSLDTF.